What follows are 4 T cell receptor beta chains derived from one specimen sequenced in a study of post-analysis software for immune sequencing data. Study observations and caveats: Higher frequency in patients than in controls was seen for 5 or 6 TRBV segments, with TRBV5-6, TRBV5-1 and TRBV20-1 among them.

The TCR beta cDNA libraries contained unique molecular identifiers. TCRdb passed the PCR reads through MiXCR, listing each CDR3 protein once. The sample has about 620,000 distinct CDR3 sequences; 44% are singletons. For these receptors, no antigen is known. Source material: blood. These receptor sequences come from a girl under 18 with multiple sclerosis.

The chain couples TRBV3-1 to TRBJ2-6; weak D call: TRBD1 (5 bases). The CDR3 has 15 amino acids. Germline V lookup: CDR1 LGHDT, CDR2 YNNKEL (reference sequence). Deletions cut 8 bases from V and 2 bases from J, with 13 bases between. Here the CDR3 DNA reads TGTGCCAGCCTATTAGAAGGGGCTGGGGCCAACGTCCTGACTTTC. It is translated as CASLLEGAGANVLTF.

J is TRBJ1-6 and V is TRBV4-1; unclear D gene. This CDR3 has 12 residues. Germline loops: CDR1 MGHRA, CDR2 YSYEKL. Trimming left V 1 base short and J 15 bases short, with 10 bases between. Written as DNA, the CDR3 is TGCGCCAGCAGCCAAGTAGGTGTTCGCCTCCACTTT. This codes for CASSQVGVRLHF.

The genes are TRBV29-1 and TRBJ1-4; D might be TRBD1 (5 bases). Germline CDR1 is SQVTM and CDR2 is ANQGSEA. The CDR3 sequence is 12 residues long. The ends were cut back, 6 bases at V and 5 bases at J, with 10 bases in the middle. The CDR3 coding sequence is TGCAGCGTCGGGGACCCCAATGAAAAACTGTTTTTT. This sequence encodes CSVGDPNEKLFF.

This clonotype was counted a few times. This chain links TRBV20-1 with TRBJ2-1, with a possible D match to TRBD1 (5 bases). Trimming cost V 3 bases and J 1 base, with 13 bases left between them. This CDR3 spans 15 amino acids. CDR1 and CDR2 from the germline V gene are DFQATT and SNEGSKA (reference sequence). CDR3: CSASVRQRSYNEQFF. In nucleotides, the CDR3 is TGCAGTGCTAGCGTCCGACAGCGATCCTACAATGAGCAGTTCTTC.